What follows are 20 T cell receptor beta chains derived from one specimen sequenced in a study of shared clonotypes between healthy human individuals (TCRdb year 2020). The receptor library was made with the immunoSEQ multiplex PCR assay. Not all clones reach the TCRdb copy of this immuneACCESS table, which keeps in-frame sequences only. Checked studies attribute under half of the gap to unresolved V genes and leave the rest unexplained. Across this sample there are 2 million to 3 million clones, with over 85% seen only once. Roughly 0.36% of the sample is taken by the ten largest. Material for sequencing was naive CD4+ T cells from PBMCs. Sample cell subset or site, as interpreted from the label and publication: CD45RA+ positively selected. The receptors shown here come from a young man in good health. Some clones in this sample may be carry-over from other donors' samples.

CDR3 in amino acids: CASSTHGGDGTMKQFF. As DNA, the CDR3 is TGTGCCAGTAGTACCCATGGCGGGGATGGTACAATGAAGCAGTTCTTC. V gene TRBV19 combines with J gene TRBJ2-1; tentatively, D is TRBD2 (6 bases). Trimming left V 4 bases short and J 11 bases short, with 24 bases between. The V gene's germline CDR1 is LNHDA and CDR2 SQIVND (reference sequence). The CDR3 consists of 16 residues.

This rearrangement joins TRBV9 to TRBJ2-7; 8 positions agree with TRBD1. The CDR3 sequence is 14 residues long. V trimming: 3 bases; J trimming: 4 bases; junction bases outside the gene matches: 6. Germline V gene sequence: CDR1 SGDLS, CDR2 YYNGEE. In DNA, the CDR3 is TGTGCCAGCAGCGCGGGACAGGACCTATACGAGCAGTACTTC. This codes for CASSAGQDLYEQYF.

V is TRBV5-1 and J is TRBJ2-3; 11 bases align to TRBD2. CDR3 length equals 16 residues. Trimming at V came to 4 bases and at J to 10 bases, leaving 14 bases not matched to a gene. Germline-derived CDR1 and CDR2 are SGHRS and YFSETQ. The CDR3 DNA follows: TGCGCCAGCAGCCTACTAGCGGGAGTTACTATGGGTGCGCAGTATTTT. It translates to CASSLLAGVTMGAQYF.

The rearrangement links TRBV10-1 to TRBJ2-1; the D is unclear. The V end lost 4 bases, the J end lost 6 bases, and 13 bases lay between the germline ends. CDR1 is WNHNN, CDR2 SYGVQD, per germline (reference sequence). The CDR3 loop spans 14 amino acids. CDR3 DNA: TGCGCCAGCAGTGGGCTAACCGGTATCAATGAGCAGTTCTTC. Its protein product is CASSGLTGINEQFF.

This chain links TRBV11-2 with TRBJ1-5; D is possibly TRBD1 (5 bases). The V gene lost 4 bases and the J gene lost 5 bases, with 18 bases spanning the gap. Germline V CDR1 and CDR2: SGHAT, FQNNGV. CDR3 length: 16 residues. CDR3 residues: CASSSGLWGRDQPQHF. The CDR3 DNA reads as TGTGCCAGCAGCTCAGGTTTGTGGGGCCGGGATCAGCCCCAGCATTTT. Drawing the rest from reference TRBV11-2 and TRBJ1-5, the complete variable domain is EAGVAQSPRYKIIEKRQSVAFWCNPISGHATLYWYQQILGQGPKLLIQFQNNGVVDDSQLPKDRFSAERLKGVDSTLKIQPAKLEDSAVYLCASSSGLWGRDQPQHFGDGTRLSIL.

J is TRBJ2-7 and V is TRBV5-6; D remains ambiguous. V was trimmed by 4 bases and J by 4 bases, leaving 12 bases between them. Germline V gene lookup returns CDR1 SGHDT and CDR2 YYEEEE. The CDR3 has 13 residues. CDR3 loop: CASSHGEVYEQYF. CDR3 DNA: TGTGCCAGCAGCCATGGTGAGGTTTACGAGCAGTACTTC.

The genes are TRBV5-6 and TRBJ2-3; TRBD1 might be the D (5 bases). With 4 bases removed from V and 4 bases from J, the gap between germline ends came to 13 bases. This CDR3 spans 14 amino acids. In germline, CDR1 is SGHDT, CDR2 YYEEEE. The CDR3 DNA reads as TGTGCCAGCAGCACAGGACCGTTAGCAGATACGCAGTATTTT. It encodes CASSTGPLADTQYF. Filled out from reference TRBV5-6 and TRBJ2-3, the complete variable domain reads DAGVTQSPTHLIKTRGQQVTLRCSPKSGHDTVSWYQQALGQGPQFIFQYYEEEERQRGNFPDRFSGHQFPNYSSELNVNALLLGDSALYLCASSTGPLADTQYFGPGTRLTVL.

A note on this clone: Other DNA sequences within the sample encode an identical CDR3. This chain links TRBV18 with TRBJ2-7; D unresolved. Per germline, CDR1 KGHSH and CDR2 LQKENI. CDR3 length: 11 amino acids. The germline V and J ends were trimmed by 2 bases and 4 bases, with 3 bases remaining between them. As DNA, the CDR3 is TGTGCCAGCTCACCAGGATACGAGCAGTACTTC. Its translation: CASSPGYEQYF.

The chain uses TRBV28 and TRBJ1-2; 7 bases fit TRBD1. Germline trimming cut 4 bases from V and 1 base from J; bases unmatched to any gene: 3. Germline CDR1 is MDHEN and CDR2 is SYDVKM. The CDR3 loop spans 14 amino acids. The CDR3 DNA is TGTGCCAGCAGTTATGGGACAGTTAACTATGGCTACACCTTC. This encodes CASSYGTVNYGYTF.

Written as DNA, the CDR3 is TGTGCCAGCAGAGAACCCGGGACAGGGGTCTACGAGCAGTACTTC. Its protein is CASREPGTGVYEQYF. The gene calls are TRBV11-2 and TRBJ2-7; 10 bases align to TRBD1. V lost 6 bases to trimming and J lost 3 bases; unmatched junction nucleotides: 8. This CDR3 comprises 15 residues. CDR1 is SGHAT, CDR2 FQNNGV, per germline.

This CDR3 is CASSQGFSYNSPLHF. The CDR3 DNA reads TGCGCCAGCAGCCAAGGGTTCTCCTATAATTCACCCCTCCACTTT. V and J are TRBV4-1 and TRBJ1-6; D is ambiguous. Between the trimmed V and J ends, which lost 1 base and 0 bases, there was a span of 4 bases. From germline, CDR1 is MGHRA and CDR2 YSYEKL. The CDR3 loop spans 15 amino acids.

This rearrangement joins TRBV2 to TRBJ2-3; possibly TRBD2 for D (5 bases). The CDR3 loop spans 12 amino acids. Trimming stripped 7 bases from V and 6 bases from J, with 11 bases between. Germline loops: CDR1 SNHLY, CDR2 FYNNEI. The CDR3 nucleotides read TGTGCCAGCACCGCATGGGAGGATACGCAGTATTTT. Protein product: CASTAWEDTQYF.

In this sample, this clone turned up once. For the CDR3, the DNA is TGTGCCAGCAGCACAGCCACACGCTTAGGGGGTGAAGCTTTCTTT. This translates into CASSTATRLGGEAFF. This chain uses TRBV7-2 with TRBJ1-1; a weak D match, TRBD1 (6 bases). Trimming stripped 5 bases from V and 7 bases from J, with 20 bases between. The CDR3 has 15 residues. Germline loops: CDR1 SGHTA, CDR2 FQGNSA.

V gene TRBV9 combines with J gene TRBJ2-5, with D possibly matching TRBD2 (6 bases). The V and J ends lost 4 bases and 5 bases respectively, with 15 bases between them. This CDR3 is built from 14 residues. The V gene's germline CDR1 is SGDLS and CDR2 YYNGEE. The CDR3 nucleotides are TGTGCCAGCAGCCCCGGACCCCGGGAGGAGACCCAGTACTTC. Protein sequence: CASSPGPREETQYF.

This chain uses TRBV7-9 with TRBJ2-7; 9 positions agree with TRBD2. Losses at the gene ends were 1 base for V and 5 bases for J; bases not matched to a gene: 6. The CDR3 is 15 residues long. The V gene's germline CDR1 is SEHNR and CDR2 FQNEAQ (reference sequence). Written as DNA, the CDR3 is TGTGCCAGCAGCTTAGGTAGCGGGAGTCCGAACGAGCAGTACTTC. It is translated as CASSLGSGSPNEQYF.

The chain recombines TRBV6-1 with TRBJ2-3; the match to TRBD2 covers 7 bases. Per the germline V gene, CDR1 is MNHNS and CDR2 is SASEGT. V dropped 8 bases and J dropped 0; count of bases not matched to a gene: 11. This CDR3 is built from 16 residues. The CDR3 is CASRGGDFASTDTQYF. CDR3 coding DNA: TGTGCCAGCCGTGGGGGGGACTTCGCTAGCACAGATACGCAGTATTTT.

This chain links TRBV5-4 with TRBJ1-4, with no clear D. The V end was cut by 3 bases, the J end by 7 bases, with 10 bases between. The germline CDR1 and CDR2 sequences are SGHNT and YYREEE (reference sequence). This CDR3 comprises 13 residues. The CDR3 sequence: CASSSTDREKLFF. In DNA form, the CDR3 reads TGTGCCAGCAGCTCGACGGACCGTGAAAAACTGTTTTTT.

This rearrangement joins TRBV7-2 to TRBJ2-7; D is unresolved. V gave up 4 bases and J gave up 3 bases, with 10 bases separating them. The germline gives CDR1 SGHTA, CDR2 FQGNSA. CDR3 length: 13 amino acids. This CDR3 is CASSSDTVYEQYF. The DNA for the CDR3 is TGTGCCAGCAGCTCCGACACGGTCTACGAGCAGTACTTC.

The chain links TRBV5-8 to TRBJ1-5, with TRBD1 identical over 7 bases. CDR3 length: 13 residues. V gave up 4 bases and J gave up 7 bases; unmatched junction bases: 5. Germline CDR1 is SGHTS and CDR2 is YDEGEE. The CDR3 spells CASSATGFQPQHF. The CDR3 bases are TGTGCCAGCAGCGCGACAGGGTTCCAGCCCCAGCATTTT.

Remarks on this clone: This sample also contains other DNA sequences that code for the same CDR3. The CDR3 nucleotides are TGTGCCAGCAGTGGACAGGGTCTGAACTATGGCTACACCTTC. Translation: CASSGQGLNYGYTF. The chain employs TRBV2 and TRBJ1-2; 7 nucleotides line up with TRBD1. Trimming removed 4 bases from V and 2 bases from J; junction bases left unmatched: 4. CDR3 length: 14 residues. The germline V gene encodes CDR1 SNHLY and CDR2 FYNNEI.